This T cell receptor beta chain originates from a study of beta chain features in type 1 diabetes. Study conclusions and caveats: Across all four CD4+ subsets, people with type 1 diabetes showed modestly shorter TCRB CDR3s.

Heparinised blood was drawn once per donor, averaging roughly 120 mL. Sequencing targeted expressed TCRB transcripts, as all isolated RNA had been reverse transcribed. Sequencing used immunoSEQ multiplex PCR; TCRdb keeps in-frame clones, though not all of them. The profile shows about 700,000 clones, 13% of them singletons. Per germline, CDR1 PRHDT and CDR2 FYEKMQ (reference sequence). This CDR3 is 11 amino acids long. With 3 bases removed from V and 14 bases from J, the gap between germline ends came to 12 bases. Regarding this clone: The antigen is not known.

The J gene is TRBJ2-3, the V gene TRBV13, with unresolved D. Sequencing input: naive CD4+ T cells from blood. The origin of this receptor is a young man with type 1 diabetes. In DNA, the CDR3 is TGTGCCAGCAGCTTTCGGACCTGGCTGTATTTT. The encoded protein is CASSFRTWLYF.